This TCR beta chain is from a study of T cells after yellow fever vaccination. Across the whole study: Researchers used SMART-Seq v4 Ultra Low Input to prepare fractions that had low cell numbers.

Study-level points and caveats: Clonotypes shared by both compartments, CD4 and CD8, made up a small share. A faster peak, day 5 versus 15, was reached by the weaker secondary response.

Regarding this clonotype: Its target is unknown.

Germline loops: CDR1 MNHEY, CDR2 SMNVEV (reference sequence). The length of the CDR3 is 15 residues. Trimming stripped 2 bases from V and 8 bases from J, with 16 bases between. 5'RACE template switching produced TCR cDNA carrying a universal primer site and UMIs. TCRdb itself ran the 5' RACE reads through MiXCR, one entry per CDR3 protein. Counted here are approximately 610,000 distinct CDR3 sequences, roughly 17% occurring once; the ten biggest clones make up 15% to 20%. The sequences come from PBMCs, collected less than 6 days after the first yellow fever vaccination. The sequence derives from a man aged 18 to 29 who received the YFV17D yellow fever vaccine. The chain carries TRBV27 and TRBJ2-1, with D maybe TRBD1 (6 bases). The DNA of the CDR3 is TGTGCCAGCAGTTTAGGGGGTGGGGGCCGGTATGAGCAGTTCTTC. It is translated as CASSLGGGGRYEQFF.